This TCR beta chain was obtained from a study of cytomegalovirus exposure and HLA in healthy donors. V was pared by 1 base and J by 8 bases, with 11 bases between. CDR3 length: 12 amino acids. Germline CDR1 is GTSNPN and CDR2 is SVGIG (reference sequence). This PCR relied on a set of 60 Vbeta primers and 13 Jbeta primers. Libraries were prepared by immunoSEQ multiplex PCR; TCRdb keeps only in-frame clonotypes and omits some of them. The table shows fewer than 200,000 clones, with roughly 75% occurring only once. The clonotype originates from a man aged 35 to 55 in good health and CMV-seronegative. V and J are TRBV30 and TRBJ1-2; D possibly corresponds to TRBD1 (5 bases). The sequenced material came from PBMCs. The CDR3 DNA follows: TGTGCCTGGAGTGGACAGTCTGGCGGCTACACCTTC. Translated, it gives CAWSGQSGGYTF.